This entry lists 29 T cell receptor beta chains sequenced from one sample in a study of blood T cell repertoires in COVID-19. Produced via immunoSEQ multiplex PCR; TCRdb's table is partial and in-frame only. The sample includes about 240,000 clones, roughly 80% of them seen just once. Sequenced sample: peripheral blood. The receptors originated from a young woman with acute or convalescent COVID-19.

This clone occurred once. The chain joins TRBV29-1 to TRBJ2-7; 15 bases are shared with TRBD2. The CDR3 loop spans 14 amino acids. The V and J ends lost 3 bases and 3 bases, in that order; junction bases with no gene match: 0. Germline V gene data show CDR1 as SQVTM and CDR2 as ANQGSEA. Written as DNA, the CDR3 is TGCAGCGTTGAGGGACTAGCGGGAGGCTACGAGCAGTACTTC. Protein: CSVEGLAGGYEQYF.

This clone is a singleton in its sample. V usage is TRBV19 and J usage is TRBJ1-2, with D possibly TRBD1 on 5 matching bases. The CDR3 has 15 residues. V lost 6 bases, J lost 8 bases, and 22 bases lay in between. The germline CDR1 and CDR2 sequences are LNHDA and SQIVND (reference sequence). The CDR3 DNA sequence: TGTGCCAGTAGCCGGGGGGAGGACGGATGGTGGGGCTACACCTTC. Its protein product is CASSRGEDGWWGYTF. Together with reference TRBV19 and TRBJ1-2, the CDR3 gives the full variable domain: DGGITQSPKYLFRKEGQNVTLSCEQNLNHDAMYWYRQDPGQGLRLIYYSQIVNDFQKGDIAEGYSVSREKKESFPLTVTSAQKNPTAFYLCASSRGEDGWWGYTFGSGTRLTVV.

The chain links TRBV6-5 to TRBJ1-1; 7 bases are shared with TRBD1. The junction had 5 bases not matched to a gene; V was cut back by 6 bases and J by 1 base. The CDR3 totals 14 residues. Germline values: CDR1 MNHEY, CDR2 SVGAGI. The CDR3: CASSDDRENTEAFF. In nucleotides, the CDR3 is TGTGCCAGCAGCGACGACAGGGAGAACACTGAAGCTTTCTTT.

The genes are TRBV10-3 and TRBJ1-1; 8 bases map to TRBD1. Germline CDR1 reads ENHRY; CDR2 reads SYGVKD. Trimming took 4 bases from V and 6 from J; bases not matched to a gene: 13. CDR3 length: 16 amino acids. CDR3 nucleotides: TGTGCCATCAGTGTTGGCCCGGACAGGGAAGGCGCTGAAGCTTTCTTT. Its protein is CAISVGPDREGAEAFF.

This clone was counted a single time. The chain recombines TRBV18 with TRBJ2-2; 8 nucleotides align to TRBD2. Germline CDR1 and CDR2: KGHSH and LQKENI. Trimming cost V 3 bases and J 5 bases; bases outside gene matches: 11. The CDR3 is 17 amino acids. The CDR3 bases are TGTGCCAGCTCACCGTTCGAAAGCGGGAGTAGAACCGGGGAGCTGTTTTTT. It translates to CASSPFESGSRTGELFF. The variable domain in full, with the rest retrieved from reference TRBV18 and TRBJ2-2, is NAGVMQNPRHLVRRRGQEARLRCSPMKGHSHVYWYRQLPEEGLKFMVYLQKENIIDESGMPKERFSAEFPKEGPSILRIQQVVRGDSAAYFCASSPFESGSRTGELFFGEGSRLTVL.

The rearrangement joins TRBV7-3 to TRBJ2-3; the match to TRBD2 covers 7 bases. The CDR3 sequence is 15 residues long. The V and J ends lost 4 bases and 6 bases, in that order; junction bases with no gene match: 10. CDR1 SGHTA and CDR2 FQGTGA come from the germline V gene. The DNA of the CDR3 is TGTGCCAGCAGCTATGGAGCGGGAATGGGGGATACGCAGTATTTT. Translation gives CASSYGAGMGDTQYF.

Only a few counts were recorded for this clone. The chain recombines TRBV3-1 (or the pseudogene TRBV3-2) with TRBJ2-4, with TRBD2 identical over 9 bases. Germline assignment: CDR1 LGHDT and CDR2 YNNKEL (reference sequence). CDR3 size: 21 residues. V was clipped by 1 base and J by 0 bases; unmatched bases: 16. The CDR3 reads CASSQVYSLAGPLVAKNIQYF. DNA of the CDR3: TGTGCCAGCAGCCAAGTGTATAGTCTAGCGGGGCCCCTTGTAGCCAAAAACATTCAGTACTTC.

The chain is built from TRBV6-5 and TRBJ1-2; D unresolved. CDR3 length: 14 amino acids. Germline V CDR1 and CDR2: MNHEY, SVGAGI. Trimming removed 4 bases from V and 0 bases from J, with 9 bases in between. This CDR3 reads CASSSLVSNYGYTF. CDR3 nucleotides: TGTGCCAGCAGTTCCCTAGTCTCTAACTATGGCTACACCTTC.

J is TRBJ2-5 and V is TRBV7-9, with a weak D call TRBD2 (5 bases). CDR3 length: 13 amino acids. V shed 5 bases and J shed 7 bases, with 14 bases lying between them. Germline V gene data show CDR1 as SEHNR and CDR2 as FQNEAQ (reference sequence). The CDR3 protein is CASSPTGGWTQYF. The CDR3 DNA reads as TGTGCCAGCAGCCCGACTGGCGGGTGGACCCAGTACTTC.

The V gene is TRBV7-9, the J gene TRBJ2-7; 8 nucleotides align to TRBD1. CDR3 length equals 14 residues. Per germline, CDR1 SEHNR and CDR2 FQNEAQ (reference sequence). The J segment lost 6 bases and the V segment lost 2 bases, leaving 6 bases of the junction unmatched. The CDR3 here is CASSLRTGLGEQYF. CDR3 coding DNA: TGTGCCAGCAGCTTAAGGACAGGGCTGGGCGAGCAGTACTTC.

This clone was recorded once. The rearrangement joins TRBV20-1 to TRBJ2-1; no firm D call. Germline values: CDR1 DFQATT, CDR2 SNEGSKA (reference sequence). This CDR3 has 10 amino acids. V was clipped by 6 bases and J by 8 bases, with 8 bases between them. Written as DNA, the CDR3 is TGCAGTGCCTTGTTATATGAGCAGTTCTTC. Protein sequence: CSALLYEQFF.

As to this clone: The sample contains more than one DNA sequence encoding this CDR3. The chain employs TRBV7-2 and TRBJ2-1; 14 bases agree with TRBD2. CDR1 is SGHTA, CDR2 FQGNSA, per germline. With V trimmed by 5 bases and J by 10 bases, 10 bases remained unmatched. The CDR3 is 16 amino acids. CDR3 sequence: CASSPIGTSGRDEQFF. The CDR3 region has the DNA TGTGCCAGCAGCCCTATAGGGACTAGCGGGAGAGACGAGCAGTTCTTC.

This chain connects TRBV6-6 to TRBJ1-2, with 11 nucleotides matching TRBD1. Trimming took 5 bases from V and 5 from J; bases not matched to a gene: 16. This CDR3 has 18 amino acids. Germline loops: CDR1 MNHNY, CDR2 SVGAGI (reference sequence). CDR3 amino acids: CASSPRTGGELSSYGYTF. In nucleotides, the CDR3 is TGTGCCAGCAGTCCACGGACAGGGGGCGAACTCTCGTCTTATGGCTACACCTTC.

The V gene is TRBV7-2, the J gene TRBJ1-5, with 7 positions matching TRBD1. V shed 3 bases, J shed 8 bases, and the junction held 7 bases outside the gene matches. Germline assignment: CDR1 SGHTA and CDR2 FQGNSA. The CDR3 runs to 14 residues. The CDR3 bases are TGTGCCAGCAGCTTCTCGCCCACAGGGGAGCCCCAGCATTTT. Residues: CASSFSPTGEPQHF.

Concerning this clone: At the DNA level, this CDR3 is encoded by other sequences in the same sample as well. The rearrangement links TRBV3-1 (or the pseudogene TRBV3-2) to TRBJ2-7; 10 nucleotides agree with TRBD2. V lost 4 bases and J lost 0; bases outside the gene matches: 0. Germline CDR1 is LGHDT and CDR2 is YNNKEL (reference sequence). The CDR3 is 14 residues long. CDR3 sequence: CASSRTSGSYEQYF. The CDR3 region has the DNA TGTGCCAGCAGCCGGACTAGCGGCTCCTACGAGCAGTACTTC.

The chain recombines TRBV5-6 with TRBJ2-7, with D perhaps TRBD2 (6 bases). CDR3 length: 16 amino acids. The germline V and J ends were trimmed by 4 bases and 2 bases, with 19 bases remaining between them. The germline V gene has CDR1 SGHDT and CDR2 YYEEEE. The CDR3 coding sequence is TGTGCCAGCAGCCGGAGAGTCAGTGGGGGGACCTACGAGCAGTACTTC. Its protein is CASSRRVSGGTYEQYF.

This chain joins TRBV5-1 and TRBJ2-5; 7 bases are shared with TRBD1. In germline, CDR1 is SGHRS, CDR2 YFSETQ. The CDR3 is 16 amino acids. V dropped 4 bases and J dropped 0; count of bases not matched to a gene: 9. The DNA of the CDR3 is TGCGCCAGCAGCCCAACCGGGACAGCGTACCAAGAGACCCAGTACTTC. Residues: CASSPTGTAYQETQYF.

The V and J genes are TRBV3-1 (or the pseudogene TRBV3-2) and TRBJ2-5; 9 bases match TRBD1. Germline V gene lookup returns CDR1 LGHDT and CDR2 YNNKEL (reference sequence). The CDR3 covers 14 residues. Trimming at V came to 7 bases and at J to 0 bases, leaving 3 bases not matched to a gene. CDR3 sequence reads: CASTDRGYQETQYF. CDR3 coding DNA: TGTGCCAGCACCGACAGGGGGTACCAAGAGACCCAGTACTTC.

This clone is classed as medium-sized. The chain is built from TRBV12-3 or TRBV12-4 and TRBJ2-1; TRBD2 agrees at 10 bases. V gave up 2 bases and J gave up 10 bases; unmatched junction bases: 2. The CDR3 sequence is 13 residues long. The CDR3 sequence: CASSLLAGVEQFF. In DNA, the CDR3 is TGTGCCAGCAGTTTACTAGCGGGAGTCGAGCAGTTCTTC.

V usage is TRBV27 and J usage is TRBJ2-7, with 8 bases aligning to TRBD2. V shed 6 bases, J shed 1 base, and the junction held 14 bases outside the gene matches. Germline V gene lookup returns CDR1 MNHEY and CDR2 SMNVEV (reference sequence). The CDR3 covers 17 residues. As DNA, the CDR3 is TGTGCCAGCAGCCTATACTCGGGGGGGGGTCCTTCCTACGAGCAGTACTTC. Translating it yields CASSLYSGGGPSYEQYF.

The chain has TRBV7-6 and TRBJ1-1, with D possibly TRBD1 on 5 matching bases. This CDR3 has 14 residues. The V gene lost 2 bases and the J gene lost 1 base, with 8 bases spanning the gap. Germline CDR1 SGHVS, CDR2 FNYEAQ. CDR3 sequence (DNA): TGTGCCAGCAGCTTAAACCAGGGGAACACTGAAGCTTTCTTT. It translates to CASSLNQGNTEAFF.

This clone came up once. V and J are TRBV7-2 and TRBJ2-1; the D gene is possibly TRBD2 (6 bases). Trimming took off 1 base at V and 7 bases at J, with 8 bases between the two ends. CDR1 SGHTA and CDR2 FQGNSA come from the germline V gene. The CDR3 loop spans 13 amino acids. In nucleotides, the CDR3 is TGTGCCAGCAGCTTAGTCCGGGGGAATGAGCAGTTCTTC. Its translation: CASSLVRGNEQFF.

The chain recombines TRBV7-9 with TRBJ1-1; D unresolved. V lost 1 base and J lost 4, with 7 bases in between. In germline, CDR1 is SEHNR, CDR2 FQNEAQ (reference sequence). The CDR3 covers 13 residues. The CDR3 region has the DNA TGTGCCAGCAGCTTAGTGGCTGGCACTGAAGCTTTCTTT. This sequence encodes CASSLVAGTEAFF. Combining the CDR3 with reference TRBV7-9 and TRBJ1-1 gives the whole variable domain DTGVSQNPRHKITKRGQNVTFRCDPISEHNRLYWYRQTLGQGPEFLTYFQNEAQLEKSRLLSDRFSAERPKGSFSTLEIQRTEQGDSAMYLCASSLVAGTEAFFGQGTRLTVV.

The chain carries TRBV3-1 (or the pseudogene TRBV3-2) and TRBJ1-2; D might be TRBD1 (6 bases). The CDR3 loop spans 15 amino acids. V was cut by 4 bases and J by 5 bases, with 17 bases left in between. From germline, CDR1 is LGHDT and CDR2 YNNKEL (reference sequence). The CDR3 is CASSLLAGRGYGYTF. The CDR3 DNA reads as TGTGCCAGCAGCCTTCTGGCAGGAAGGGGGTATGGCTACACCTTC.

The chain employs TRBV19 and TRBJ2-2; 9 positions match TRBD1. The V gene end was trimmed by 5 bases and the J gene end by 4 bases; junction bases not matched to a gene: 5. The CDR3 covers 15 residues. Germline assignment: CDR1 LNHDA and CDR2 SQIVND (reference sequence). In nucleotides, the CDR3 is TGTGCCAGTAGTTTGGGACAGGGAAGCACCGGGGAGCTGTTTTTT. Its protein is CASSLGQGSTGELFF.

The rearrangement uses TRBV6-6 and TRBJ1-5; no firm D call. Germline V CDR1 and CDR2: MNHNY, SVGAGI (reference sequence). Trimming cost V 0 bases and J 11 bases, with 8 bases left between them. This CDR3 comprises 12 residues. CDR3 nucleotide sequence: TGTGCCAGCAGTTACTCGTCCGGGGCCCAGCATTTT. Protein: CASSYSSGAQHF.

The V call is TRBV12-5, the J call TRBJ1-5; possibly TRBD1 for D (6 bases). The CDR3 runs 15 residues. Germline values: CDR1 LGHNT, CDR2 FRNRAP. Trimming pared 2 bases from V and 5 bases from J, leaving 13 bases between. The CDR3: CASGLRRGGDQPQHF. Here the CDR3 DNA reads TGTGCTAGTGGTTTGCGAAGAGGGGGGGATCAGCCCCAGCATTTT.

Notes on this clone: At the DNA level, this CDR3 is encoded by other sequences in the same sample as well. V is TRBV7-2 and J is TRBJ1-1; TRBD1 agrees at 8 bases. The CDR3 has 15 amino acids. Germline assignment: CDR1 SGHTA and CDR2 FQGNSA. V shed 5 bases, J shed 5 bases, and the junction held 10 bases outside the gene matches. The chain's CDR3 is CASSERQGRGTEAFF. CDR3 nucleotide sequence: TGTGCCAGCAGCGAAAGACAGGGGCGAGGGACTGAAGCTTTCTTT.

CDR3 nucleotides: TGTGCCAGCACCAAGGGGACTAGCGGGAACGAGCAGTACTTC. Its protein product is CASTKGTSGNEQYF. The chain carries TRBV28 and TRBJ2-7; the match to TRBD2 covers 13 bases. CDR1 is MDHEN and CDR2 is SYDVKM in the germline V gene. With V trimmed by 7 bases and J by 5 bases, 5 bases remained unmatched. The CDR3 contains 14 residues.